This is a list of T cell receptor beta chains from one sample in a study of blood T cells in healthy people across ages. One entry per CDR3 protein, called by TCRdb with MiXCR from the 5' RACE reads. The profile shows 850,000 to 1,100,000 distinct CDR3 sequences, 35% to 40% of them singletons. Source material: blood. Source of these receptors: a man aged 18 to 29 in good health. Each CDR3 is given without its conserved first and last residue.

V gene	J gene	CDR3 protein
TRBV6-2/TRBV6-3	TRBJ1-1	ASSPNPGVGAF
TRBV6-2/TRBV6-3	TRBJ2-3	ASSHDSRGDPDTQY
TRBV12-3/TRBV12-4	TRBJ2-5	ASSSGTSGGYQETQY
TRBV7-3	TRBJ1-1	ASSGAGDTEAF
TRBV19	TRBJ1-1	ASSHRTGLNTEAF
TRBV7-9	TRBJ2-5	AGHEQY
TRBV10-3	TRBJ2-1	AIRGGQGYEQGNEQF
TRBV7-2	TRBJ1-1	ASSDGPQGYATEAF
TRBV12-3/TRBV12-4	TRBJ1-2	ATEVGYT
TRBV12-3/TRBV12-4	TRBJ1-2	ASSRIRGNYGYT
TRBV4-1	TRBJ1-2	ASSLALPGNYGYT
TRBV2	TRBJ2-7	ASRLRDQSSYEQY
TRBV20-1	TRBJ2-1	SALTGTGGNEQF
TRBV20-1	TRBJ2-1	SARDGNSYNEQF
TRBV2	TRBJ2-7	ASSDTGIYEQY
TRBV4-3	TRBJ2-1	ASSQDSSSYNEQF
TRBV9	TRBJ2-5	ASSVEGGGAGYNEQY
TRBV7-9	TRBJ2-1	ASSLVAGGMGEQF